At least ten counts were recorded for the clone carrying this TCR beta chain. Its antigen is unidentified. Trimming removed 3 bases at V and 0 bases at J, with 13 bases between. Per germline, CDR1 SGHRS and CDR2 YFSETQ. The CDR3 consists of 16 residues. These data come from a study of response to subunit inactivated influenza vaccine. Findings and caveats of the study: The study's authors posited that every seasonal influenza vaccination enlists few new T cells.

TCRdb ran MiXCR on the RT-PCR reads and lists one entry per CDR3 protein. This sample has about 780,000 distinct CDR3 sequences, with about 18% found just once. Sequences were derived from PBMCs from blood, sampled 5 to 6 days after vaccination. The rearrangement links TRBV5-1 to TRBJ2-1; no clear D. This TCR was recovered from a man in his forties or fifties who received an inactivated influenza vaccine. CDR3 sequence reads: CASSSIQTSSYNEQFF. The CDR3, as DNA: TGCGCCAGCAGCTCGATACAGACCAGCTCCTACAATGAGCAGTTCTTC.